This entry describes one T cell receptor (beta chain). The record originates from a study of blood T cell repertoires in COVID-19. The wider study: COVID-19 samples, acute and convalescent, were from the United States, Italy and Spain.

CDR3 length: 14 amino acids. Germline V CDR1 and CDR2: SGHRS, YFSETQ. Trimming took off 4 bases at V and 3 bases at J, with 11 bases between the two ends. In the original workflow: Amplification of reference gene primers was used by the study to estimate nucleated cell counts. This table comes from immunoSEQ multiplex PCR, and its TCRdb copy is limited to in-frame clones, with some not included. V, J and clone size reflect that table, while D and trimming were determined from the DNA. This sample has 350,000 or so clones, with about 92% found just once. The V gene is TRBV5-1, the J gene TRBJ2-1; tentative D call: TRBD2 (6 bases). The specimen sequenced was PBMCs or T cells enriched from blood (not recorded which). This TCR came from a woman under 40 who had recovered from COVID-19. This CDR3 reads CASSRGTDYNEQFF. The CDR3 nucleotides are TGCGCCAGCAGCCGCGGGACGGACTACAATGAGCAGTTCTTC.